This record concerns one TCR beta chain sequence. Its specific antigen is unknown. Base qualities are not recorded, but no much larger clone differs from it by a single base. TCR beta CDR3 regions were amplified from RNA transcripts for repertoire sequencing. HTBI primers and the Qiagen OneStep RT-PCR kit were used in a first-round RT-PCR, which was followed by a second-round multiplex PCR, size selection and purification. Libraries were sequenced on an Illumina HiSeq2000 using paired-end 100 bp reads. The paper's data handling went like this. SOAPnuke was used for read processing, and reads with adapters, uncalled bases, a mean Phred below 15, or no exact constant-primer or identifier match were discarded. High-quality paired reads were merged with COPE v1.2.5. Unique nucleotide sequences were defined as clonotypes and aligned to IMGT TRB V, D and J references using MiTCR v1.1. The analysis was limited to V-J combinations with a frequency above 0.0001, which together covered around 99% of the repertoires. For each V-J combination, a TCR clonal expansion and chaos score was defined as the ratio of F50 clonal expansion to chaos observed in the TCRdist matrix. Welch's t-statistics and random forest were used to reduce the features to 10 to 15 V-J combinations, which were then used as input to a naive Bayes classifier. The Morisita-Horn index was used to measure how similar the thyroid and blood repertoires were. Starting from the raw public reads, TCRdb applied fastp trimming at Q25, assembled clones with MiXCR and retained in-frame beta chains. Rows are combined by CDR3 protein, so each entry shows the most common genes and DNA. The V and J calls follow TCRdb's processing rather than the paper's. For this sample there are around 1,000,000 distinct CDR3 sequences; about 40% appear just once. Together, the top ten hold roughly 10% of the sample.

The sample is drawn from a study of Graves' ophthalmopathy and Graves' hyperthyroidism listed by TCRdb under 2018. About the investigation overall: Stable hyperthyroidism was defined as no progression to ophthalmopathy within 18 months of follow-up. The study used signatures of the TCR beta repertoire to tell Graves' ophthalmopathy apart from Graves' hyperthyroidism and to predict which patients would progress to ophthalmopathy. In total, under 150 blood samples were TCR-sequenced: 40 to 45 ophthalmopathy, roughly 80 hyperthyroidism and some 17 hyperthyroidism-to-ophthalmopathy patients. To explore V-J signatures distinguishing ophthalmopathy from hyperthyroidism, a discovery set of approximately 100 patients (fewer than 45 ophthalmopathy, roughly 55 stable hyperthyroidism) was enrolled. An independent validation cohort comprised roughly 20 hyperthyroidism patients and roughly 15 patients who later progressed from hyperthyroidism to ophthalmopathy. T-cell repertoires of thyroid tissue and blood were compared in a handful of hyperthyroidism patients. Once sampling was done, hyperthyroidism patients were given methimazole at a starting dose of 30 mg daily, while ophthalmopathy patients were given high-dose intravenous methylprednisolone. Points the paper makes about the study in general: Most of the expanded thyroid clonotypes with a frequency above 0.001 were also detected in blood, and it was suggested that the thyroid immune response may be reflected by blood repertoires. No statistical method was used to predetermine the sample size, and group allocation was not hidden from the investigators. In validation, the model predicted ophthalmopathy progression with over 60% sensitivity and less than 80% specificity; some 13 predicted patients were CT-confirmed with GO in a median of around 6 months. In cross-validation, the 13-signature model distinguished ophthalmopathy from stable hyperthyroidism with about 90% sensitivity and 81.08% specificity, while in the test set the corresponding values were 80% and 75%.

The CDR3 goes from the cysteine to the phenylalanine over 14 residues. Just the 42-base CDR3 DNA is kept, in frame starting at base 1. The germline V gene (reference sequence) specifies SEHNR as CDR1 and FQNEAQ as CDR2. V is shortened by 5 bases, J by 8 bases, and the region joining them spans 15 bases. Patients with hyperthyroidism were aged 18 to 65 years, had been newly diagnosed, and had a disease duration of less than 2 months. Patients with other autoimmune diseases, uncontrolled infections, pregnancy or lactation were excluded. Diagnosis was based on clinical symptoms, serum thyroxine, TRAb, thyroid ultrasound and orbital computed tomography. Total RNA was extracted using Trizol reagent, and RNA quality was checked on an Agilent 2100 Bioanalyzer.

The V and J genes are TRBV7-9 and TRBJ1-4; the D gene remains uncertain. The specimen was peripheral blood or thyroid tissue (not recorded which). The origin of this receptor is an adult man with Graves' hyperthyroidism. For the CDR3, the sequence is CASSRPPPGEKLFF. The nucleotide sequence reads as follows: TGTGCCAGCAGCCGACCCCCGCCCGGGGAAAAACTGTTTTTT.